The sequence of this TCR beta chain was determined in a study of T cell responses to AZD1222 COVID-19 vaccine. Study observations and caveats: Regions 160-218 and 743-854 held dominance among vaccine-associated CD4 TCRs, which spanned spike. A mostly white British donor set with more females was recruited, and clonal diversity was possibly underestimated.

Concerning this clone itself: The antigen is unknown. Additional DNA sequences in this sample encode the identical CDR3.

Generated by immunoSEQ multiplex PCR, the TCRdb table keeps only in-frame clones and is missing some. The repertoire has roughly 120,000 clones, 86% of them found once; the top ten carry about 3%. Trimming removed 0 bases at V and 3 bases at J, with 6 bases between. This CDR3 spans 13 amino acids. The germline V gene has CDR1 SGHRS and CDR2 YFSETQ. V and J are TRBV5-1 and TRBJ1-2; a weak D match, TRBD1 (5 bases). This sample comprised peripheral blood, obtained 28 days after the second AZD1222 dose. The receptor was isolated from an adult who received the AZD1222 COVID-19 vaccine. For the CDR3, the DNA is TGCGCCAGCAGCTTGGCGGGGGACTATGGCTACACCTTC. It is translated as CASSLAGDYGYTF.